This T cell receptor (beta chain) was recorded in a study of CD8 T cells in ankylosing spondylitis (TCRdb year 2017). About the study as a whole: To find TCR variants linked to disease, the study profiled T cell receptor beta repertoires in ankylosing spondylitis patients and healthy donors. In total, the full study cohort was made up of 95 to 110 healthy donors and roughly 27 ankylosing spondylitis patients. Peripheral blood samples were taken, and synovial fluid was additionally collected from ankylosing spondylitis patients.

This clonotype occurred a few times. Its binding antigen is unknown. The sample holds no much larger clone one base away, and base qualities are not on file. Findings and caveats that apply to the study as a whole: Blood from ankylosing spondylitis patients appeared to be characterized by a TCR beta motif made up of seven or eight highly homologous amino acid variants. According to the report, matched synovial fluid samples from ankylosing spondylitis patients were significantly enriched for the disease-linked clones. Some motif variants had previously been reported in the synovial fluid and blood of reactive arthritis patients, which suggests shared mechanisms of disease initiation. The disease-linked clones showed a CD8+ phenotype and occurred at relatively low frequencies in peripheral blood.

The run used an Illumina HiSeq 2500. Quantitative 5'-RACE with molecular barcodes was used to prepare TCR beta libraries. Regarding the original processing steps: A new computational method based on a probabilistic model of VDJ rearrangement was used to identify disease-linked TCR variants. TCRdb trimmed the raw reads at Q25, called clones with MiXCR and kept productive beta chains. Entries that share a CDR3 protein sequence are merged under the most common genes and DNA. The V and J calls come from TCRdb's annotation, not from the publication. In this sample the table shows about 36,000 distinct CDR3 sequences, 5.5% to 7.5% of which occur a single time. The top ten constitute more than 10% of the sample. The V and J ends are trimmed by 0 bases and 1 base, leaving 17 bases between them. The CDR3 runs 18 residues from the cysteine to the phenylalanine. The kept DNA is CDR3 alone, 54 bases in frame from the first base. In the germline V gene (reference sequence), CDR1 corresponds to SGHKS and CDR2 to YYEKEE.

The receptor was derived from a male donor with ankylosing spondylitis or in good health (not recorded which). Sequenced input: blood, either unsorted or a sorted T cell fraction (not recorded which). The chain is assembled from TRBV5-5 and TRBJ1-5; the D region possibly corresponds to TRBD1 (5 bases align). The CDR3 here reads CASSLGWQGITSNQPQHF. The nucleotide sequence is TGTGCCAGCAGCTTGGGTTGGCAGGGTATTACGAGCAATCAGCCCCAGCATTTT.